One T cell receptor beta chain is described in this entry. Its specificity is not known. Only in-frame clones appear in the TCRdb table, and some are missing; sequencing was by immunoSEQ multiplex PCR. Among around 40,000 clones listed, 80% were seen once. The record originates from a study of OX40 agonist ivuxolimab in advanced cancers. Turning to the study itself: Enrollees could have had prior anti-PD-1, anti-PD-L1 or anti-CTLA-4 therapy, which about 42% had received.

Per germline, CDR1 SEHNR and CDR2 FQNEAQ (reference sequence). This CDR3 has 13 amino acids. Study findings and constraints: Clones of CD4+ and CD8+ blood T cells grew by week 6 at doses of 0.1 to 3.0 mg/kg. In the expanded peripheral T cells, antigen specificity was never determined.

The clonotype was recovered from an adult with an advanced solid tumor such as melanoma, head and neck, liver or kidney cancer. Sample: CD4+ or CD8+ T cells sorted from blood, taken in a trial of the OX40 agonist ivuxolimab. This sequence joins TRBV7-9 and TRBJ1-5; 7 bases line up with TRBD1. The CDR3 DNA sequence: TGTGGGTCTGGCAGGGGGGGAGATCAGCCCCAGCATTTT. Translating it yields CGSGRGGDQPQHF.